This entry concerns a single TCR beta chain. CDR1 and CDR2 from the germline V gene are MNHEY and SVGEGT. The CDR3 loop spans 18 amino acids. V dropped 2 bases and J dropped 7; count of bases not matched to a gene: 16. This sample is part of a study of blood T cell repertoires in COVID-19. The overall study: Sample material is recorded as cDNA or gDNA derived from T cells, B-cell-depleted T cells, or PBMCs.

Sequencing used immunoSEQ multiplex PCR; TCRdb keeps in-frame clones, though not all of them. Of 250,000 to 300,000 clones in the sample, 80% to 90% were seen once. Seattle researchers signed up patients amid active infection and tracked them longitudinally. The chain combines TRBV6-2 or TRBV6-3 with TRBJ2-1; 8 bases fit TRBD2. This TCR was recovered from a woman aged 70-85 years with COVID-19, enrolled during active disease. The sample taken for sequencing was peripheral blood. The CDR3 loop reads CASSYPGAGVEGRNEQFF. CDR3 bases: TGTGCCAGCAGTTACCCAGGAGCGGGAGTTGAGGGACGAAATGAGCAGTTCTTC.